Listed below are T cell receptor beta chains from one sample, sequenced in a study of blood T cell repertoires in COVID-19. Here immunoSEQ multiplex PCR was the method, and the copy in TCRdb shows in-frame clones only, minus some. The sample yields tens of thousands of clones, 79% seen once. The source material was peripheral blood. The receptors derive from a man in his sixties with active or convalescent COVID-19. The CDR3 runs from the conserved cysteine through the conserved F or W. A D gene is named only where the DNA matches it firmly. Part of the rows lack a size; the others show once, few, many or a class for expanded clones.

D gene | clone size | J gene | V gene | CDR3 DNA | CDR3 protein
NA | NA | TRBJ2-1 | TRBV24-1 | TGTGCCACCAGTGCTCAAGAGCAGGGTACCTACAATGAGCAGTTCTTC | CATSAQEQGTYNEQFF
TRBD2 | NA | TRBJ2-2 | TRBV5-1 | TGCGCCAGCAGCCAGGGACTAGCGGGGACCACGGTAGACACCGGGGAGCTGTTTTTT | CASSQGLAGTTVDTGELFF
NA | once | TRBJ1-6 | TRBV7-2 | TGTGCCAGCAGCCTCTTCGGGGGGACCTATAATTCACCCCTCCACTTT | CASSLFGGTYNSPLHF
NA | NA | TRBJ2-5 | TRBV6-5 | TGTGCCAGCATCGTAGGGGGGGGCCAAGAGACCCAGTACTTC | CASIVGGGQETQYF
NA | NA | TRBJ2-2 | TRBV9 | TGTGCCAGCAGCGTAGTTTCCCTCGCGAACACCGGGGAGCTGTTTTTT | CASSVVSLANTGELFF
NA | NA | TRBJ1-1 | TRBV19 | TGTGCCAGTACCCGGAACACTGAAGCTTTCTTT | CASTRNTEAFF
TRBD1 | NA | TRBJ2-2 | TRBV4-1 | TGCGCCAGCAGCCAAACGGTCTGGGACAGGGGTTTCACCGGGGAGCTGTTTTTT | CASSQTVWDRGFTGELFF
TRBD1 | NA | TRBJ2-2 | TRBV9 | TGTGCCAGCAGCGGCCCCGGGACAGCGAACACCGGGGAGCTGTTTTTT | CASSGPGTANTGELFF
TRBD2 | NA | TRBJ2-3 | TRBV28 | TGTGCCAGCAGTTTATTCAGGACTAGCGGCACAGATACGCAGTATTTT | CASSLFRTSGTDTQYF
NA | NA | TRBJ2-7 | TRBV18 | TGTGCCAGCTCACCAGGAGGGTTCAACTACGAGCAGTACTTC | CASSPGGFNYEQYF
TRBD2 | NA | TRBJ2-7 | TRBV7-2 | TGTGCCAGCAGCCCTAGGACTAGCGGGGGTTCCCACGAGCAGTACTTC | CASSPRTSGGSHEQYF